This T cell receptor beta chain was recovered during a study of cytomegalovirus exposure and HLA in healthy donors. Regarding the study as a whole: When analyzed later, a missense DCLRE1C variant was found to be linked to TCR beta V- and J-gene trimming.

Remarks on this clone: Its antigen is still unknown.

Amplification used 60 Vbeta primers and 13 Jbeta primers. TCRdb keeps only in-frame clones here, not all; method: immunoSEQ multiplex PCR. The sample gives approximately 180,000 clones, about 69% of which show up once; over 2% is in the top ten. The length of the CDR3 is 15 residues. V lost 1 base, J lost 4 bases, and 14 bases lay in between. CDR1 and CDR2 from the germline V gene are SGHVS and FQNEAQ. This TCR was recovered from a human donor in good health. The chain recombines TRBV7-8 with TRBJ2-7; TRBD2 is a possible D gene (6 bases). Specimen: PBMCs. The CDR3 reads CASSLVQDYSYEQYF. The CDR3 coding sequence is TGTGCCAGCAGCTTAGTTCAGGACTATTCGTACGAGCAGTACTTC. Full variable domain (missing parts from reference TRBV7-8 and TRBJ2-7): GAGVSQSPRYKVAKRGQDVALRCDPISGHVSLFWYQQALGQGPEFLTYFQNEAQLDKSGLPSDRFFAERPEGSVSTLKIQRTQQEDSAVYLCASSLVQDYSYEQYFGPGTRLTVT.